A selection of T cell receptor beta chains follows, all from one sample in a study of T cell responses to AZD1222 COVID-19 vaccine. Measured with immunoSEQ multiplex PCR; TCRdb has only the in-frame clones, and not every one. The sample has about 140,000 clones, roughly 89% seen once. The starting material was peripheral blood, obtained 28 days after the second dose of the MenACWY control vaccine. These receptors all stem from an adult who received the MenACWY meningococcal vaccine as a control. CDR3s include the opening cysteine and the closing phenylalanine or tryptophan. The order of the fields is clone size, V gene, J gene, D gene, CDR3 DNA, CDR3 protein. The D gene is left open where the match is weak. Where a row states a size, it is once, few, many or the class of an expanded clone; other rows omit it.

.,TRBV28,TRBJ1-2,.,TGTGCCAGCAGCCAGGGTTGGCTCGGCTACACCTTC,CASSQGWLGYTF
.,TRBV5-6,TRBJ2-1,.,TGTGCCAGCAGCTTGGATTCCTGGAACTCCTACAATGAGCAGTTCTTC,CASSLDSWNSYNEQFF
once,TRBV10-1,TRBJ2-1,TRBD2,TGCGCCAGCAGGGTCGGGACTACCTCGGGTGAGCAGTTCTTC,CASRVGTTSGEQFF
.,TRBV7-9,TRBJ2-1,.,TGTGCCAGCAGCCAGGACGGAGCCAATGAGCAGTTCTTC,CASSQDGANEQFF
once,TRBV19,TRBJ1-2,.,TGTGCCAGTATCCCCCGAATAGACGACGGCTATGGCTACACCTTC,CASIPRIDDGYGYTF
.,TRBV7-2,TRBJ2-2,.,TGTGCCAGCAGCTTTAATAGGGAAACCGGGGAGCTGTTTTTT,CASSFNRETGELFF
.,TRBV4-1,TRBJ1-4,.,TGCGCCAGCAGCCAAGACAGGGTGTGGGAAAAACTGTTTTTT,CASSQDRVWEKLFF
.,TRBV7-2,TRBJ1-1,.,TGTGCCAGCAGCTTAAGTTTAGGCCAGAACACTGAAGCTTTCTTT,CASSLSLGQNTEAFF
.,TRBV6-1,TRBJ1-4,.,TGTGCCAGCAGTGAAGGTGGTCAGCGGAGTGAAAAACTGTTTTTT,CASSEGGQRSEKLFF
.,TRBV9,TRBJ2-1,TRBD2,TGTGCCAGCAGCGTAGAGTCAGGACTAGCTCACCACAATGAGCAGTTCTTC,CASSVESGLAHHNEQFF
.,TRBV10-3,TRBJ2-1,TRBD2,TGTGCCATCTCCTCGGGGGGACGGCCATTAGGCAATGAGCAGTTCTTC,CAISSGGRPLGNEQFF
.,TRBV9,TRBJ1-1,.,TGTGCCAGCAGCGTAGTGGGGGAGTACACTGAAGCTTTCTTT,CASSVVGEYTEAFF
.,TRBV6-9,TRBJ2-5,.,TGTGCCAGCAGCCACGGGACGTTTGACGGGAGTGAATTGGAAGAGACCCAGTACTTC,CASSHGTFDGSELEETQYF
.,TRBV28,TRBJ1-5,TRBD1,TGTGCCAGCAGTAACGCAGACAGGGATGATCAGCCCCAGCATTTT,CASSNADRDDQPQHF
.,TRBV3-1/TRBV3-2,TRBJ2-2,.,TGTGCCAGCAGCCGCGGTTGGGGTTTGACCGGGGAGCTGTTTTTT,CASSRGWGLTGELFF
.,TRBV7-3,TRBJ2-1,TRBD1,TGTGCCAGCAGCCTAGCCGGACAGGGATACAATGAGCAGTTCTTC,CASSLAGQGYNEQFF
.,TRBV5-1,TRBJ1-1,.,TGCGCCAGCAGCAGGGGACAGAACACTGAAGCTTTCTTT,CASSRGQNTEAFF
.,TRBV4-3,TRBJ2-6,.,TGCGCCAGCAGCCAAGAGCTGAAAGGGATGGTCCTGACTTTC,CASSQELKGMVLTF
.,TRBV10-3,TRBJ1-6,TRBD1,TGTGCCATCAGTGAGTCAGGGGGCCCGAATTCACCCCTCCACTTT,CAISESGGPNSPLHF
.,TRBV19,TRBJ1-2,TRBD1,TGTGCCAGTACCAGGGCTGGACAGGGGGATTATGGCTACACCTTC,CASTRAGQGDYGYTF
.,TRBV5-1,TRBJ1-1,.,TGCGCCAGCAGCAAACAGGGCGATAACACTGAAGCTTTCTTT,CASSKQGDNTEAFF
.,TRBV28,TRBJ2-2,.,TGTGCCAGCAGTTTGCAGGGGAGTGGCGGGGAGCTGTTTTTT,CASSLQGSGGELFF
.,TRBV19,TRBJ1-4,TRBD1,TGTGCCAGTACGAGACCGGGACAGGGGAATGAAAAACTGTTTTTT,CASTRPGQGNEKLFF
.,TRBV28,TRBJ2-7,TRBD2,TGTGCCAGCAGTCCCAGTCTAGCGGGAGGGTCCTACGAGCAGTACTTC,CASSPSLAGGSYEQYF
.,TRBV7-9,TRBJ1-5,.,TGTGCCAGTACGTGGGGGGGCAATCAGCCCCAGCATTTT,CASTWGGNQPQHF
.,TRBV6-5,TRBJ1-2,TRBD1,TGTGCCAGCAGTTACGGGGACAGGGGGGCCTATGGCTACACCTTC,CASSYGDRGAYGYTF
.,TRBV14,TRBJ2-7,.,TGTGCCAGCAGCCAAGGCCTGGGCCTGTGGGACGAGCAGTACTTC,CASSQGLGLWDEQYF
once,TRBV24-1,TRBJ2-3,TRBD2,TGTGCCACCAGTAAGACTAGCGGGAGGTTCACAGATACGCAGTATTTT,CATSKTSGRFTDTQYF
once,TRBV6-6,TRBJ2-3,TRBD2,TGTGCCAGCAGTTACTCGGGACTAGTTCCAGATACGCAGTATTTT,CASSYSGLVPDTQYF
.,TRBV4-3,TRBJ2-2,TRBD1,TGCGCCAGCAGCCAGGGACAGGGGGCGAACACCGGGGAGCTGTTTTTT,CASSQGQGANTGELFF
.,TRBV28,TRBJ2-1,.,TGTGCCAGCGGTGAGCAGTTCTTC,CASGEQFF